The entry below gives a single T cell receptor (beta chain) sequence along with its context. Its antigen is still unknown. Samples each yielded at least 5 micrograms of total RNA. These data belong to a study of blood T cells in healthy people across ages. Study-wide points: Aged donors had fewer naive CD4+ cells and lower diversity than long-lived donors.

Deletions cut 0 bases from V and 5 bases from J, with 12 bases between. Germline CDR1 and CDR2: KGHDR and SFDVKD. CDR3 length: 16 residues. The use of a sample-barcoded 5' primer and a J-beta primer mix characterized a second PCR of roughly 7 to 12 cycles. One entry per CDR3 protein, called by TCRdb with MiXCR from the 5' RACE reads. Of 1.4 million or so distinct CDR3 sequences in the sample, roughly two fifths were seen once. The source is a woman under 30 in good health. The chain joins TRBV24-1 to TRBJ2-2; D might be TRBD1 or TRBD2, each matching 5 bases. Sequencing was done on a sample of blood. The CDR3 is CATSDLQVGVTGELFF. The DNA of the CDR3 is TGTGCCACCAGTGATTTGCAGGTGGGGGTTACCGGGGAGCTGTTTTTT.